The 31 T cell receptor beta chains given below trace back to one sample, sequenced in a study of T cell responses to AZD1222 COVID-19 vaccine. Method: immunoSEQ multiplex PCR; TCRdb's copy keeps in-frame clones and lacks some. The sample holds about 120,000 clones, around 80% seen once. Sequencing was performed on peripheral blood, taken 28 days after the second AZD1222 dose. The receptors here all came from an adult who received the AZD1222 COVID-19 vaccine.

The chain has TRBV7-8 and TRBJ2-7; the D is unclear. The CDR3 has 16 residues. CDR1 is SGHVS, CDR2 FQNEAQ, per germline. Trimming cost V 0 bases and J 2 bases, with 14 bases left between them. DNA for the CDR3: TGTGCCAGCAGCTTAGCGGCAGACCCGAGCCCCTACGAGCAGTACTTC. Amino acid sequence: CASSLAADPSPYEQYF.

The rearrangement links TRBV6-5 to TRBJ1-2; perhaps TRBD1 as D (5 bases). V lost 7 bases to trimming and J lost 8 bases, with 14 bases between them. Germline CDR1 MNHEY, CDR2 SVGAGI. CDR3 length: 12 amino acids. The CDR3 sequence is CASNQGGGGYTF. The CDR3 nucleotides read TGTGCCAGCAATCAGGGTGGGGGAGGCTACACCTTC.

This chain uses TRBV27 with TRBJ1-1, with 7 bases matching TRBD1. V lost 6 bases and J lost 4; bases outside the gene matches: 8. Germline V gene sequence: CDR1 MNHEY, CDR2 SMNVEV (reference sequence). CDR3 length: 14 residues. This CDR3 reads CASSHRGVGTEAFF. CDR3 bases: TGTGCCAGCAGCCACAGGGGTGTAGGCACTGAAGCTTTCTTT.

The chain employs TRBV27 and TRBJ2-1, with a weak D call TRBD2 (7 bases). This CDR3 comprises 15 residues. Trimming took off 6 bases at V and 6 bases at J, with 18 bases between the two ends. Germline lookup yields CDR1 MNHEY and CDR2 SMNVEV (reference sequence). This chain's CDR3 is CASSVVRGPPNEQFF. The CDR3, as DNA: TGTGCCAGCAGCGTGGTGCGGGGGCCCCCCAATGAGCAGTTCTTC.

V is TRBV4-3 and J is TRBJ2-1, with TRBD2 identical over 11 bases. The germline CDR1 and CDR2 sequences are LGHNA and YSLEER. V was pared by 1 base and J by 2 bases, with 7 bases of the junction left unmatched. The CDR3 loop spans 18 amino acids. In DNA form, the CDR3 reads TGCGCCAGCAGCCAAGTGTCTAGCGGGGGGCTGCCCTACAATGAGCAGTTCTTC. This gives the protein CASSQVSSGGLPYNEQFF.

This clone was found a few times. The chain has TRBV6-5 and TRBJ1-2; D is ambiguous. V was trimmed by 2 bases and J by 6 bases, leaving 1 base between them. Germline lookup yields CDR1 MNHEY and CDR2 SVGAGI. This CDR3 region has 10 residues. The CDR3 DNA is TGTGCCAGCAGTTACAATGGCTACACCTTC. This encodes CASSYNGYTF.

This clone appeared a single time. The chain uses TRBV21-1 and TRBJ2-1; the table's D call of TRBD1 was not tested on the DNA. TRBV21-1 corresponds to a pseudogene. The CDR3 contains 15 residues. The CDR3, as DNA: TGTGCCAGCAGCAGAAGGGACAGGAATTTGGATGAGCAGTTCTTC. Its translation: CASSRRDRNLDEQFF.

The table lists this clone with a count of one. The chain joins TRBV28 to TRBJ1-6; no reliable D call. CDR3 length: 17 residues. Trimming pared 2 bases from V and 4 bases from J, leaving 15 bases between. Looked up from germline, CDR1 is MDHEN and CDR2 is SYDVKM. The CDR3 nucleotides read TGTGCCAGCAGTTTAGGCCAGACTGTGATATATAATTCACCCCTCCACTTT. Its translation is CASSLGQTVIYNSPLHF.

V and J are TRBV7-2 and TRBJ2-7, with a weak D call TRBD2 (5 bases). In germline, CDR1 is SGHTA, CDR2 FQGNSA. V was pared by 1 base and J by 6 bases, with 16 bases between. The CDR3 loop spans 15 amino acids. As DNA, the CDR3 is TGTGCCAGCAGCTTAGTTGGCGGGTCCGAGGTCGAGCAGTACTTC. This translates into CASSLVGGSEVEQYF.

This clone was picked up one time. The V call is TRBV10-3, the J call TRBJ1-1; D call uncertain. Germline CDR1 is ENHRY and CDR2 is SYGVKD. There are 12 residues in the CDR3. The V and J ends lost 11 bases and 3 bases respectively, with 13 bases between them. In nucleotides, the CDR3 is TGTGCCGTCGGGAGACGGGACACTGAAGCTTTCTTT. Translated: CAVGRRDTEAFF.

The chain has TRBV6-5 and TRBJ1-6; no firm D call. Germline V CDR1 and CDR2: MNHEY, SVGAGI. The CDR3 runs 14 residues. With 5 bases removed from V and 7 bases from J, the gap between germline ends came to 12 bases. The CDR3 protein is CASSSPGNNSPLHF. In DNA, the CDR3 is TGTGCCAGCAGTAGCCCCGGGAACAATTCACCCCTCCACTTT.

V is TRBV18 and J is TRBJ2-7; D call uncertain. Germline lookup yields CDR1 KGHSH and CDR2 LQKENI. V lost 1 base and J lost 3, with 13 bases in between. The CDR3 is 15 residues long. For the CDR3, the DNA is TGTGCCAGCTCACCACTCCGGGCAGAAGACTACGAGCAGTACTTC. Amino acids: CASSPLRAEDYEQYF.

The gene calls are TRBV6-5 and TRBJ2-4; the D gene is possibly TRBD2 (6 bases). Trimming cost V 1 base and J 8 bases, with 15 bases left between them. Germline lookup yields CDR1 MNHEY and CDR2 SVGAGI. CDR3 length equals 15 residues. As DNA, the CDR3 is TGTGCCAGCAGTTACTTCGGGGGAGATCCTGACATTCAGTACTTC. It is translated as CASSYFGGDPDIQYF.

Comment on this clone: Mismatch with germline at one junction end may stem from a read error. This same CDR3 is encoded by further DNA sequences in the sample. The chain recombines TRBV7-9 with TRBJ1-3; no firm D call. Germline V lookup: CDR1 SEHNR, CDR2 FQNEAQ (reference sequence). The CDR3 is made up of 14 amino acids. CDR3 in DNA: TGTGCCAGCAGCCTAGCAGGCTCTGGAAACACCATATATTTT. Translating gives CASSLAGSGNTIYF.

The chain recombines TRBV5-4 with TRBJ2-7; 10 bases fit TRBD1. CDR3 length: 15 amino acids. Germline values: CDR1 SGHNT, CDR2 YYREEE (reference sequence). Losses at the gene ends were 4 bases for V and 1 base for J; bases not matched to a gene: 5. The CDR3 nucleotides are TGTGCCAGCAGCAATCCGGGACAGGGGTCCTACGAGCAGTACTTC. Its translation: CASSNPGQGSYEQYF.

V gene TRBV27 combines with J gene TRBJ1-6; D gene unclear. The germline V gene has CDR1 MNHEY and CDR2 SMNVEV (reference sequence). The CDR3 totals 14 residues. Trimming removed 5 bases at V and 3 bases at J, with 8 bases between. CDR3 in amino acids: CASSRYDYNSPLHF. In nucleotides, the CDR3 is TGTGCCAGCAGTCGGTACGACTATAATTCACCCCTCCACTTT.

This clone has a handful of counts. The chain has TRBV18 and TRBJ1-5; tentative D call: TRBD1 (5 bases). CDR1 is KGHSH, CDR2 LQKENI, per germline. The CDR3 totals 14 residues. V lost 2 bases, J lost 5 bases, and 10 bases lay in between. The CDR3 region has the DNA TGTGCCAGCTCACCAGGAGACAGTGATCAGCCCCAGCATTTT. Its protein product is CASSPGDSDQPQHF.

The rearrangement uses TRBV28 and TRBJ2-7, with D possibly called TRBD1 or TRBD2 (5 bases each). CDR1 and CDR2 from the germline V gene are MDHEN and SYDVKM. This CDR3 comprises 16 residues. Trimming cost V 5 bases and J 4 bases, with 21 bases left between them. DNA of the CDR3: TGTGCCAGCAGTCCCGGGTGGGGGACGGAGAAATACGAGCAGTACTTC. Its protein product is CASSPGWGTEKYEQYF.

This clone appeared once. The gene calls are TRBV7-9 and TRBJ1-5, with D maybe TRBD1 (5 bases). The CDR3 has 12 amino acids. V dropped 1 base and J dropped 7 bases, with 5 bases sitting between them. Germline V gives CDR1 SEHNR, CDR2 FQNEAQ (reference sequence). The CDR3 sequence: CASSLGGQPQHF. The CDR3 coding sequence is TGTGCCAGCAGCTTAGGGGGGCAGCCCCAGCATTTT.

The chain uses TRBV5-1 and TRBJ1-1; D possibly corresponds to TRBD1 (5 bases). The CDR3 has 15 amino acids. The V gene's germline CDR1 is SGHRS and CDR2 YFSETQ. V was pared by 4 bases and J by 4 bases, with 17 bases between. The CDR3 DNA is TGCGCCAGCAGCACACGGACCCGGGGGACCACTGAAGCTTTCTTT. It encodes CASSTRTRGTTEAFF. The full variable domain, rest sourced from reference TRBV5-1 and TRBJ1-1, is KAGVTQTPRYLIKTRGQQVTLSCSPISGHRSVSWYQQTPGQGLQFLFEYFSETQRNKGNFPGRFSGRQFSNSRSEMNVSTLELGDSALYLCASSTRTRGTTEAFFGQGTRLTVV.

V and J are TRBV9 and TRBJ2-3; weak D call: TRBD1 (5 bases). Germline V gene sequence: CDR1 SGDLS, CDR2 YYNGEE. Deletions cut 0 bases from V and 3 bases from J, with 8 bases between. This CDR3 has 14 amino acids. As DNA, the CDR3 is TGTGCCAGCAGCGTAGGGTCAGGGACAGATACGCAGTATTTT. Its protein product is CASSVGSGTDTQYF.

The rearrangement uses TRBV9 and TRBJ2-6, with 7 bases that match TRBD1. With V trimmed by 0 bases and J by 0 bases, 6 bases remained unmatched. Germline CDR1 is SGDLS and CDR2 is YYNGEE. CDR3 size: 18 residues. This CDR3 reads CASSVAVTGSSGANVLTF. CDR3 DNA sequence: TGTGCCAGCAGCGTAGCTGTGACAGGGAGCTCTGGGGCCAACGTCCTGACTTTC.

This sequence joins TRBV7-2 and TRBJ2-7, with a possible D match to TRBD1 (6 bases). CDR1 and CDR2 (germline): SGHTA, FQGNSA. V lost 9 bases, J lost 2 bases, and 20 bases lay in between. This CDR3 is built from 15 residues. The CDR3 spells CASLKRWGQTYEQYF. In DNA, the CDR3 is TGTGCCAGTCTTAAACGGTGGGGACAAACCTACGAGCAGTACTTC.

V and J are TRBV27 and TRBJ1-1; the D is unclear. Trimming left V 2 bases short and J 7 bases short, with 11 bases between. Germline-derived CDR1 and CDR2 are MNHEY and SMNVEV (reference sequence). CDR3 length: 13 amino acids. The CDR3 loop reads CASSLRAAGEAFF. In DNA form, the CDR3 reads TGTGCCAGCAGTTTAAGGGCAGCTGGTGAAGCTTTCTTT.

The chain carries TRBV3-1 (or the pseudogene TRBV3-2) and TRBJ1-4; D not resolved. V was cut by 2 bases and J by 5 bases, with 6 bases left in between. The germline CDR1 and CDR2 sequences are LGHDT and YNNKEL (reference sequence). The CDR3 is 13 residues long. CDR3 in DNA: TGTGCCAGCAGCCAACAGTGGAATGAAAAACTGTTTTTT. Its translation: CASSQQWNEKLFF.

This clone was observed a few times. This chain links TRBV4-1 with TRBJ2-2; 7 bases match TRBD1. CDR1 MGHRA and CDR2 YSYEKL come from the germline V gene. The CDR3 has 15 amino acids. The ends lost 1 base at V and 4 bases at J; junction bases unmatched: 3. The CDR3 DNA reads as TGCGCCAGCAGCCAAGGACAGGGAGTCACCGGGGAGCTGTTTTTT. Protein: CASSQGQGVTGELFF.

The chain carries TRBV5-8 and TRBJ2-1, with 9 bases lining up with TRBD2. The CDR3 runs 16 residues. V was pared by 0 bases and J by 3 bases, with 4 bases of the junction left unmatched. From germline, CDR1 is SGHTS and CDR2 YDEGEE. The CDR3 bases are TGTGCCAGCAGCTTGGGCGGGGGGGCCTTCTACAATGAGCAGTTCTTC. Its translation is CASSLGGGAFYNEQFF.

In DNA form, the CDR3 reads TGCGCCACCCGACAGGGACAGGGAGGCGGCTACACCTTC. Residues: CATRQGQGGGYTF. The chain joins TRBV5-1 to TRBJ1-2, with 9 bases identical to TRBD1. Germline values: CDR1 SGHRS, CDR2 YFSETQ. The CDR3 covers 13 residues. V was pared by 9 bases and J by 8 bases, with 11 bases of the junction left unmatched. The entire variable domain, with the rest obtained from reference TRBV5-1 and TRBJ1-2, is as follows: KAGVTQTPRYLIKTRGQQVTLSCSPISGHRSVSWYQQTPGQGLQFLFEYFSETQRNKGNFPGRFSGRQFSNSRSEMNVSTLELGDSALYLCATRQGQGGGYTFGSGTRLTVV.

This clone occurred once. V usage is TRBV10-1 and J usage is TRBJ1-1, with 7 bases matching TRBD1. Germline V gene data show CDR1 as WNHNN and CDR2 as SYGVQD (reference sequence). J gave up 10 bases and V 3 bases, and 8 bases lay outside the gene matches. The CDR3 runs to 13 residues. The CDR3 DNA reads as TGCGCCAGCAGTGATCACAGGGGACCTCCAGCTTTCTTT. Its translation: CASSDHRGPPAFF.

The CDR3 coding sequence is TGTGCCAGCAGCTTGAAGGGGCCCTTAAACACCATATATTTT. Amino acids: CASSLKGPLNTIYF. The chain employs TRBV11-2 and TRBJ1-3; D may be TRBD1 (5 bases). Trimming cost V 3 bases and J 6 bases, with 12 bases left between them. Germline-derived CDR1 and CDR2 are SGHAT and FQNNGV. The CDR3 runs 14 residues. Looking up the rest from reference TRBV11-2 and TRBJ1-3 gives the full variable domain: EAGVAQSPRYKIIEKRQSVAFWCNPISGHATLYWYQQILGQGPKLLIQFQNNGVVDDSQLPKDRFSAERLKGVDSTLKIQPAKLEDSAVYLCASSLKGPLNTIYFGEGSWLTVV.

This chain connects TRBV5-1 to TRBJ2-3; D might be TRBD1 (6 bases). Trimming cost V 4 bases and J 1 base, with 13 bases left between them. The CDR3 sequence is 15 residues long. Germline lookup yields CDR1 SGHRS and CDR2 YFSETQ. The DNA of the CDR3 is TGCGCCAGCAGCCCAGGACAGTGGGGCACAGATACGCAGTATTTT. Its translation is CASSPGQWGTDTQYF.